This T cell receptor (beta chain) was obtained from a study of cytomegalovirus exposure and HLA in healthy donors. Study-wide background: Within an early data release were roughly 90 million unique TCRs drawn from HLA-typed donors. Study observations and caveats: Association with HLA alleles at 0.05 false discovery rate was found for approximately 18,000 TCR beta sequences in a later analysis. Earlier analysis yielded a pattern in which most TCR beta V segments were productive about 90% or about 30% of the time. DRB1 showed the most TCR associations and HLA-C the fewest in a later analysis, as rates varied by HLA locus.

With 60 Vbeta and 13 Jbeta primers, the PCR was carried out. Profiled with immunoSEQ multiplex PCR; TCRdb holds only in-frame clones, not every one. The sample carries some 140,000 clones, 75% to 80% recorded once. Trimming removed 5 bases from V and 5 bases from J; junction bases left unmatched: 6. This CDR3 spans 15 amino acids. CDR1 is MGHDK, CDR2 SYGVNS, per germline. Comment on this clone: Antigen specificity is unknown.

Sequences were obtained from PBMCs. The sequence was collected from a male donor in good health and CMV-seronegative. The genes are TRBV25-1 and TRBJ1-6; 7 nucleotides match TRBD1. CDR3 in DNA: TGTGCCAGCAGTTTATCAGACAGGGATAATTCACCCCTCCACTTT. Protein: CASSLSDRDNSPLHF.